Listed below are T cell receptor beta chains from one sample, sequenced in a study of T cells after yellow fever vaccination. TCRdb re-called the 5' RACE reads through MiXCR, storing one row per CDR3 protein. This sample has about 260,000 distinct CDR3 sequences, with around 5.3% found just once. The sample here was CD4+ T cells sorted from PBMCs, taken on the day of the yellow fever booster vaccination. The source is a man younger than 35 who received the YFV17D yellow fever vaccine. The CDR3 runs from the conserved cysteine through the conserved F or W. D genes are given only for firm matches. A clone size is listed for some rows: how often the clone was seen (once, few, many), or a class if it is expanded.

j_call v_call clone_size cdr3_length d_call cdr3_nt cdr3_aa
TRBJ2-7 TRBV13 . 14 . TGTGCCAGCAGCTTAAGTGTCAGGGGTTACGAGCAGTACTTC CASSLSVRGYEQYF
TRBJ2-3 TRBV10-2 . 13 TRBD2 TGCGCCACCGGACTAGCGCCCCCAGATACGCAGTATTTT CATGLAPPDTQYF
TRBJ1-2 TRBV20-1 many 12 . TGCAGTGCTAGAGTAACCTCGGGCGGCTACACCTTC CSARVTSGGYTF
TRBJ1-1 TRBV14 few 14 . TGTGCCAGCAGCCAACGAAGGGGGATCGCTGAAGCTTTCTTT CASSQRRGIAEAFF
TRBJ2-3 TRBV21-1 . 15 . TGTGCCAGCAGCAAAGTGGGGGGGCGCATGAATACGCAGTATTTT CASSKVGGRMNTQYF
TRBJ2-7 TRBV12-3/TRBV12-4 . 14 TRBD1 TGTGCCAGCAGTTTCGGGGGACAGGGAGGCGAGCAGTACTTC CASSFGGQGGEQYF
TRBJ2-7 TRBV7-2 few 13 . TGTGCCAGCAGCTCACCCCTGGACTACGAGCAGTACTTC CASSSPLDYEQYF
TRBJ2-3 TRBV9 . 14 . TGTGCCAGCAGCCAGGGTAAGAGCACAGATACGCAGTATTTT CASSQGKSTDTQYF
TRBJ1-6 TRBV5-6 many 13 . TGTGCCAGCAGCTTGCAGGCGAATTCACCCCTCCACTTT CASSLQANSPLHF
TRBJ1-1 TRBV4-2 . 15 . TGTGCCAGCAGCCAAGACAGCGCATCGAACACTGAAGCTTTCTTT CASSQDSASNTEAFF
TRBJ1-1 TRBV18 many 13 . TGTGCCAGCTCACAGACACAGAACACTGAAGCTTTCTTT CASSQTQNTEAFF
TRBJ2-1 TRBV12-3/TRBV12-4 few 15 . TGTGCCAGCAGCTGGACAGCCCAAACTAACAATGAGCAGTTCTTC CASSWTAQTNNEQFF
TRBJ1-1 TRBV29-1 many 12 . TGCAGCGTTGAAGGGGTCGGAACTGAAGCTTTCTTT CSVEGVGTEAFF
TRBJ1-2 TRBV3-1 . 12 . TGTGCCAGCAGCCAGGTCTCTCGAGACTACACCTTC CASSQVSRDYTF
TRBJ2-5 TRBV6-2/TRBV6-3 few 14 TRBD1 TGTGCCAGCAGACGACAGGGGTTTGTTGAGACCCAGTACTTC CASRRQGFVETQYF